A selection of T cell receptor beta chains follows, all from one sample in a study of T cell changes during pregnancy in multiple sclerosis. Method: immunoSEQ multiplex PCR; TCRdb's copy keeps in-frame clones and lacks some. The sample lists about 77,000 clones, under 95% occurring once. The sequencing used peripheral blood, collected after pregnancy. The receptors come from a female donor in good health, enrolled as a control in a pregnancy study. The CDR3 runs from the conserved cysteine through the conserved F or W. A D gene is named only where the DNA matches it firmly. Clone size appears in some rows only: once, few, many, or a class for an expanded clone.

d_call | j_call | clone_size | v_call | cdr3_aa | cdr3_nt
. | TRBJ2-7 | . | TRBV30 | CAWSRSEETYEQYF | TGTGCCTGGAGTCGGAGCGAAGAGACCTACGAGCAGTACTTC
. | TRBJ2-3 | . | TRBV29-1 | CSVEDSSGTDTQYF | TGCAGCGTTGAAGATTCCAGCGGGACAGATACGCAGTATTTT
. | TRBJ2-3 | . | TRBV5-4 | CASSLAGITDTQYF | TGTGCCAGCAGCTTGGCCGGGATCACAGATACGCAGTATTTT
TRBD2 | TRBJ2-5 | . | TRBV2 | CASTALAPQYF | TGTGCCAGCACCGCACTAGCGCCCCAGTACTTC
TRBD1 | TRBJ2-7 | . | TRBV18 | CASSRTGEAYEQYF | TGTGCCAGCTCACGGACAGGGGAGGCCTACGAGCAGTACTTC
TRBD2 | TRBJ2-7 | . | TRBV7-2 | CASSKGGVRSYEQYF | TGTGCCAGCAGCAAGGGAGGGGTCAGATCCTACGAGCAGTACTTC
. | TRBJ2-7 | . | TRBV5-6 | CASSPGRSPGAYF | TGTGCCAGCAGCCCAGGGAGGAGCCCGGGTGCCTACTTC
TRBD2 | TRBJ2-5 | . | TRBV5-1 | CASSSTSGGAKQETQYF | TGCGCCAGCAGCTCGACTAGCGGGGGGGCGAAACAAGAGACCCAGTACTTC
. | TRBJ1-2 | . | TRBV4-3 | CASSQDRQAQSYTF | TGCGCCAGCAGCCAAGATCGTCAGGCCCAAAGCTACACCTTC
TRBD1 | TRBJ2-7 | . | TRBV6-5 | CASGQGTYEQYF | TGTGCCAGCGGACAGGGGACCTACGAGCAGTACTTC
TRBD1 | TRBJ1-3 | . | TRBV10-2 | CASITQGSDTIYF | TGCGCCAGCATTACACAGGGGTCGGACACCATATATTTT
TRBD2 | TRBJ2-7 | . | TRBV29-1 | CSVRTSGSYEQYF | TGCAGCGTTAGAACTAGCGGGAGCTACGAGCAGTACTTC
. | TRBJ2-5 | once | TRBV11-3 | CASSLGQGGQETQYF | TGTGCCAGCAGCTTAGGGCAGGGGGGACAAGAGACCCAGTACTTC
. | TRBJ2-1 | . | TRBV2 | CASMKSSVGHNEQFF | TGTGCCAGCATGAAGTCTAGCGTCGGGCACAATGAGCAGTTCTTC
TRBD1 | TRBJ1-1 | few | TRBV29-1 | CSVDRDRASNTEAFF | TGCAGCGTTGATAGGGACAGGGCCTCGAACACTGAAGCTTTCTTT
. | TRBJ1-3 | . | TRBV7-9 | CASSQTGNTIYF | TGTGCCAGCAGCCAAACTGGAAACACCATATATTTT
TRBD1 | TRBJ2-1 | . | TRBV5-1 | CASSRYGQGAANEQFF | TGCGCCAGCAGCCGCTACGGACAGGGGGCGGCCAATGAGCAGTTCTTC
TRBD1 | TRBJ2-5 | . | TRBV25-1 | CASSEGQGFGTQYF | TGTGCCAGCAGTGAGGGACAGGGTTTCGGGACCCAGTACTTC
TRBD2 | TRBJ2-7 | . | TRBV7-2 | CASRKTSGRTGEQYF | TGTGCCAGCAGAAAAACTAGCGGGAGGACAGGCGAGCAGTACTTC
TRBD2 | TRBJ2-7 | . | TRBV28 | CASSFGLAGGYEQYF | TGTGCCAGCAGTTTCGGACTAGCGGGGGGTTACGAGCAGTACTTC
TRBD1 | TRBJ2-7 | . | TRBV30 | CAWSDATGVEQYF | TGTGCCTGGAGCGACGCAACAGGGGTGGAGCAGTACTTC
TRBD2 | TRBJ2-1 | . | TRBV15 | CATSRAGTSVNNEQFF | TGTGCCACCAGCAGAGCCGGGACTAGTGTAAACAATGAGCAGTTCTTC
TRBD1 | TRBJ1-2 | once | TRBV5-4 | CASSWGQDYGYTF | TGTGCCAGCAGCTGGGGACAGGACTATGGCTACACCTTC
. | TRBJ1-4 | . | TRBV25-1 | CASSELGGEKLFF | TGTGCCAGCAGTGAACTCGGGGGTGAAAAACTGTTTTTT
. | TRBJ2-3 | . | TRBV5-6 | CASSLAGGRTDTQYF | TGTGCCAGCAGCTTGGCCGGGGGGCGCACAGATACGCAGTATTTT
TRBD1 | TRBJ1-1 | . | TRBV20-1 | CSAQGASEAFF | TGCAGTGCCCAGGGGGCCAGTGAAGCTTTCTTT
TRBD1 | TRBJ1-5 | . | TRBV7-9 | CASSFGTDNQPQHF | TGTGCCAGCAGCTTCGGGACAGATAATCAGCCCCAGCATTTT